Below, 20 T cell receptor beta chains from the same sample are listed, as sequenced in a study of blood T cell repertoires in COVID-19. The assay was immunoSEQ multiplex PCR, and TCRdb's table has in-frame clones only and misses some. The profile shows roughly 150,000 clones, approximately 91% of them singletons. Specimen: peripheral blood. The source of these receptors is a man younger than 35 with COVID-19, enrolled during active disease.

The CDR3 is CASSQLAGGPSVSGELFF. Here the CDR3 DNA reads TGTGCCAGCAGCCAATTAGCGGGAGGGCCGAGTGTCTCCGGGGAGCTGTTTTTT. The V call is TRBV3-1 (or the pseudogene TRBV3-2), the J call TRBJ2-2; 11 bases fit TRBD2. The CDR3 sequence is 18 residues long. The V gene end was trimmed by 2 bases and the J gene end by 6 bases; junction bases not matched to a gene: 11. Germline assignment: CDR1 LGHDT and CDR2 YNNKEL (reference sequence).

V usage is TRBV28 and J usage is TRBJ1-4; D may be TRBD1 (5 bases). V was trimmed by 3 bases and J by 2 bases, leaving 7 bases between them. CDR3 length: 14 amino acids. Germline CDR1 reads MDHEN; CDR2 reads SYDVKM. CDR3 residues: CASSLGLTNEKLFF. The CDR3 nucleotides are TGTGCCAGCAGTTTGGGGCTTACTAATGAAAAACTGTTTTTT.

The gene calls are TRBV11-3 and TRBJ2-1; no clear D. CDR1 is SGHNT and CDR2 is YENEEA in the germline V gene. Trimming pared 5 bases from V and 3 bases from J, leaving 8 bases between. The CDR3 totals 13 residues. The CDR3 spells CASSPTNYNEQFF. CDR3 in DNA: TGTGCCAGCAGCCCGACAAACTACAATGAGCAGTTCTTC.

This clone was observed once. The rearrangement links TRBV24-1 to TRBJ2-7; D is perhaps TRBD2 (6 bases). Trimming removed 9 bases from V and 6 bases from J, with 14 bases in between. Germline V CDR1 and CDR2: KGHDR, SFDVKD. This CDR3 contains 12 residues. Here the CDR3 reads CATAAEGGEQYF. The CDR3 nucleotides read TGTGCCACCGCCGCGGAGGGCGGCGAGCAGTACTTC.

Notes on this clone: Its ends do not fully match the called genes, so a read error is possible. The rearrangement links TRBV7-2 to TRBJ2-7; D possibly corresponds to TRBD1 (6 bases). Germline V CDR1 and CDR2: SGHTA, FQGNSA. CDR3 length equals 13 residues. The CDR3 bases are TGTGCCAGCAGCTTGTGGACAGAGGTCCCCCGGGACTTC. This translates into CASSLWTEVPRDF. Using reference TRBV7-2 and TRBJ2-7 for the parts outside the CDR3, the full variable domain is GAGVSQSPSNKVTEKGKDVELRCDPISGHTALYWYRQSLGQGLEFLIYFQGNSAPDKSGLPSDRFSAERTGGSVSTLTIQRTQQEDSAVYLCASSLWTEVPRDFGPGTRLTVT.

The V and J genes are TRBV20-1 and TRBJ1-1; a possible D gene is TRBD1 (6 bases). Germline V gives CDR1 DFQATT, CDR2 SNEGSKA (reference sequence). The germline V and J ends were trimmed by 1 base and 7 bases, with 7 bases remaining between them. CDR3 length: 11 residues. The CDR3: CSARVQGEAFF. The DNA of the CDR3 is TGCAGTGCTAGAGTACAGGGTGAAGCTTTCTTT.

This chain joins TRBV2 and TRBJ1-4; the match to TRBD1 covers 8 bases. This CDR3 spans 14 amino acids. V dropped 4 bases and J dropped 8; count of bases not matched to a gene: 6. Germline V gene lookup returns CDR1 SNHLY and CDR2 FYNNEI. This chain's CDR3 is CASSGRTGYEKLFF. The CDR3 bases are TGTGCCAGCAGTGGCAGGACAGGGTACGAAAAACTGTTTTTT.

The CDR3 sequence: CASKEQGAVSIQYF. CDR3 bases: TGTGCCAGCAAAGAGCAGGGGGCAGTTAGCATTCAGTACTTC. The chain is built from TRBV2 and TRBJ2-4, with 8 bases fitting TRBD1. Unmatched junction bases numbered 11, after V lost 7 bases and J lost 9 bases. The CDR3 runs to 14 residues. In germline, CDR1 is SNHLY, CDR2 FYNNEI.

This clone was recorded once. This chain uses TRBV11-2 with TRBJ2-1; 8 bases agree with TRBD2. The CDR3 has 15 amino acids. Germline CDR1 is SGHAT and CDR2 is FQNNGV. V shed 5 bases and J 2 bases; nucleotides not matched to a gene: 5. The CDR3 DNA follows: TGTGCCAGCAGCCTTAGCGGGACCCCCTACAATGAGCAGTTCTTC. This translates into CASSLSGTPYNEQFF.

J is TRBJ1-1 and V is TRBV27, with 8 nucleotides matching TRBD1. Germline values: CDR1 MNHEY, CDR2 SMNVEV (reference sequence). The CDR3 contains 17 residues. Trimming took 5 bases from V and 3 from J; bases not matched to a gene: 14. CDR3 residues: CASSHYRRTGKDTEAFF. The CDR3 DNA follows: TGTGCCAGCAGTCATTATAGACGGACAGGGAAGGACACTGAAGCTTTCTTT.

CDR3: CASSNPRGVETQYF. DNA for the CDR3: TGTGCCAGCAGCAACCCCCGAGGTGTGGAGACCCAGTACTTC. This chain connects TRBV7-9 to TRBJ2-5; D gene ambiguous. Trimming cost V 5 bases and J 5 bases, with 15 bases left between them. The CDR3 consists of 14 residues. In germline, CDR1 is SEHNR, CDR2 FQNEAQ (reference sequence). The full variable domain, its missing parts supplied by reference TRBV7-9 and TRBJ2-5, is DTGVSQNPRHKITKRGQNVTFRCDPISEHNRLYWYRQTLGQGPEFLTYFQNEAQLEKSRLLSDRFSAERPKGSFSTLEIQRTEQGDSAMYLCASSNPRGVETQYFGPGTRLLVL.

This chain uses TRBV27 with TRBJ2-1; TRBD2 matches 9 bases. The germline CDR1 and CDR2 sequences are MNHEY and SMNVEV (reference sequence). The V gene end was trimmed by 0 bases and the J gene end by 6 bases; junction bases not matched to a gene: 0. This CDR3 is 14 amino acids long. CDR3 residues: CASSLSTSGNEQFF. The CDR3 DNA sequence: TGTGCCAGCAGTTTATCGACTAGCGGCAATGAGCAGTTCTTC.

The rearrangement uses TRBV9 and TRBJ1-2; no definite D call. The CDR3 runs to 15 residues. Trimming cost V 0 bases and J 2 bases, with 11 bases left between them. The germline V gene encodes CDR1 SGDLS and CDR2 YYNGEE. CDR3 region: CASSVVGSLNYGYTF. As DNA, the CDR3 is TGTGCCAGCAGCGTAGTGGGCAGCCTCAACTATGGCTACACCTTC.

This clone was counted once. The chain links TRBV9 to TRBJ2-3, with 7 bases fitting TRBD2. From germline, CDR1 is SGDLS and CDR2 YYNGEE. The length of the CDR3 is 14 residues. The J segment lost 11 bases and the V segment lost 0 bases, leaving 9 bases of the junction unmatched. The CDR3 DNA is TGTGCCAGCAGCGTAGCTAGCGGAGGGTGGGTGCAGTATTTT. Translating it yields CASSVASGGWVQYF.

Written as DNA, the CDR3 is TGTGCCAGTGGGAGGGGCGGGAGTGTTGAGCTGTTTTTT. Translation: CASGRGGSVELFF. The rearrangement uses TRBV19 and TRBJ2-2, with TRBD2 matching over 7 bases. CDR1 and CDR2 from the germline V gene are LNHDA and SQIVND (reference sequence). V lost 8 bases, J lost 11 bases, and 11 bases stayed unmatched. The CDR3 covers 13 residues.

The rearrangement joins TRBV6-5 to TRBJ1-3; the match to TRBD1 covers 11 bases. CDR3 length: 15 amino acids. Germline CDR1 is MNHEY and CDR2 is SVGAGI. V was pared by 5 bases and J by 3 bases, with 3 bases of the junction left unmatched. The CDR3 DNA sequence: TGTGCCAGCAGTCGGGACAGGGGGTTTGGAAACACCATATATTTT. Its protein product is CASSRDRGFGNTIYF.

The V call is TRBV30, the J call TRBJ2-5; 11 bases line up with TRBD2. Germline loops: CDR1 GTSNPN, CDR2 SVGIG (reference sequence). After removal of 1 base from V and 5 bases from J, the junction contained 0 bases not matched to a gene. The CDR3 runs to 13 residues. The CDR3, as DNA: TGTGCCTGGAGTGGACTAGCGGGGGAGACCCAGTACTTC. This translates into CAWSGLAGETQYF. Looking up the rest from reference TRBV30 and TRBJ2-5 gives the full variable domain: SQTIHQWPATLVQPVGSPLSLECTVEGTSNPNLYWYRQAAGRGLQLLFYSVGIGQISSEVPQNLSASRPQDRQFILSSKKLLLSDSGFYLCAWSGLAGETQYFGPGTRLLVL.

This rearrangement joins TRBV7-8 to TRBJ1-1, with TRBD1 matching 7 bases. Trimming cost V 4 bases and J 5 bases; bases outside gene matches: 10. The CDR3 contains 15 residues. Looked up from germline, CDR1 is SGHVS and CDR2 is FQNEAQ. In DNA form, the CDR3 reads TGTGCCAGCAGCTCAACCAGGACAGGTGGGACTGAAGCTTTCTTT. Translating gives CASSSTRTGGTEAFF.

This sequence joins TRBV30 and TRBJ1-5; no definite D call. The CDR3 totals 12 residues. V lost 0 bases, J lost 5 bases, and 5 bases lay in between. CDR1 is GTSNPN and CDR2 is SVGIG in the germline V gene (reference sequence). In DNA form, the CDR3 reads TGTGCCTGGAGTGTATCGGATCAGCCCCAGCATTTT. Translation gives CAWSVSDQPQHF.

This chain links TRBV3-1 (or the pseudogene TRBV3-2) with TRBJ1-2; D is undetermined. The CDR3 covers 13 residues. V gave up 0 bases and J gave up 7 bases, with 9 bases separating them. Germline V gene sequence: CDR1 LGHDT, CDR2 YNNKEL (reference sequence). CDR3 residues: CASSQDLSSGYTF. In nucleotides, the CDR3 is TGTGCCAGCAGCCAAGATCTGAGTTCTGGCTACACCTTC.